This TCR beta chain was identified during a study of blood T cell repertoires in COVID-19. The V end was cut by 4 bases, the J end by 1 base, with 13 bases between. The CDR3 is made up of 15 amino acids. Germline V CDR1 and CDR2: SGHTA, FQGTGA. TCRdb keeps only in-frame clones here, not all; method: immunoSEQ multiplex PCR. Of about 74,000 clones listed, roughly three quarters were seen once; the top ten hold under 25%. The specimen sequenced was peripheral blood. The sequence derives from a man in his sixties or seventies with acute or convalescent COVID-19. V and J are TRBV7-3 and TRBJ2-5; D is perhaps TRBD2 (7 bases). In DNA form, the CDR3 reads TGTGCCAGCAGCTACCAGGGAGGGGGCCAAGAGACCCAGTACTTC. Protein sequence: CASSYQGGGQETQYF.